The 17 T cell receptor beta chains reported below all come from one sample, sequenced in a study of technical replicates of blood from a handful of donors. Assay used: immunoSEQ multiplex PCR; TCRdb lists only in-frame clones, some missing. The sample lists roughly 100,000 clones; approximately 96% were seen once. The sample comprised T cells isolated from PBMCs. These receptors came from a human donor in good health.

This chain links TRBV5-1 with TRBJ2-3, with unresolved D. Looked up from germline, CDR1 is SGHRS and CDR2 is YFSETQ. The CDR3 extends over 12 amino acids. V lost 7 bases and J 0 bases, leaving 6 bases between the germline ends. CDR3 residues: CASRASTDTQYF. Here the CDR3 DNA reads TGCGCCAGCCGAGCTAGCACAGATACGCAGTATTTT. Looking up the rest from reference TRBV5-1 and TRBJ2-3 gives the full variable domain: KAGVTQTPRYLIKTRGQQVTLSCSPISGHRSVSWYQQTPGQGLQFLFEYFSETQRNKGNFPGRFSGRQFSNSRSEMNVSTLELGDSALYLCASRASTDTQYFGPGTRLTVL.

This CDR3 is CASSVSGQGSYEQYF. The CDR3 region has the DNA TGTGCCAGCAGCGTCTCGGGACAGGGATCCTACGAGCAGTACTTC. The chain has TRBV9 and TRBJ2-7, with TRBD1 matching over 9 bases. The V segment lost 2 bases and the J segment 1 base; nucleotides outside the gene matches: 4. Germline CDR1 SGDLS, CDR2 YYNGEE. The CDR3 contains 15 residues.

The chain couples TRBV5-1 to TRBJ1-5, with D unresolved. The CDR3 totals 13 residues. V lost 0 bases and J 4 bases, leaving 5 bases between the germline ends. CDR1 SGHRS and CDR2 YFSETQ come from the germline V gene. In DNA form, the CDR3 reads TGCGCCAGCAGCTTGGAACAAAATCAGCCCCAGCATTTT. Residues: CASSLEQNQPQHF. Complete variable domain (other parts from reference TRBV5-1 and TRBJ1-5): KAGVTQTPRYLIKTRGQQVTLSCSPISGHRSVSWYQQTPGQGLQFLFEYFSETQRNKGNFPGRFSGRQFSNSRSEMNVSTLELGDSALYLCASSLEQNQPQHFGDGTRLSIL.

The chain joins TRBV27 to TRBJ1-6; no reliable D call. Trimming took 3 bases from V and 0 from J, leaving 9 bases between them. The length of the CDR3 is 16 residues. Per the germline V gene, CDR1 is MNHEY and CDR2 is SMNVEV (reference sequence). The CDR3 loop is CASSFKTASYNSPLHF. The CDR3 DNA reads TGTGCCAGCAGTTTCAAAACAGCCTCCTATAATTCACCCCTCCACTTT.

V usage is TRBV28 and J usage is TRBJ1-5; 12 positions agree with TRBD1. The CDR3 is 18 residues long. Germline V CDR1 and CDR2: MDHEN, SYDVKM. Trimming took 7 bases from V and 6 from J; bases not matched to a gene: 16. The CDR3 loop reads CASTPSPGQGASGQPQHF. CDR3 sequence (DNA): TGTGCCAGCACCCCCTCACCGGGACAGGGGGCGTCGGGTCAGCCCCAGCATTTT.

This CDR3 reads CASIPGQGYYNEQFF. Written as DNA, the CDR3 is TGCGCCAGCATCCCGGGACAGGGGTACTACAATGAGCAGTTCTTC. The chain is built from TRBV5-1 and TRBJ2-1, with 10 nucleotides matching TRBD1. The germline V gene encodes CDR1 SGHRS and CDR2 YFSETQ. The CDR3 is 15 residues long. The V gene end was trimmed by 6 bases and the J gene end by 3 bases; junction bases not matched to a gene: 6.

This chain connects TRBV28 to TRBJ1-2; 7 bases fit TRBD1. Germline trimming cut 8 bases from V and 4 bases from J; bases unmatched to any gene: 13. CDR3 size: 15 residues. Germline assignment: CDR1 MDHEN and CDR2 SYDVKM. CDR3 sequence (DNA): TGTGCCAGCCGACCCGACGGGACAGAGTTCTATGGCTACACCTTC. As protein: CASRPDGTEFYGYTF.

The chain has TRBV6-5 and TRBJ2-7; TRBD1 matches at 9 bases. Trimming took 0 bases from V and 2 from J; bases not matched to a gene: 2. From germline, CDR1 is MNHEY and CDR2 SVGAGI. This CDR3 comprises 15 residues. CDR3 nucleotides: TGTGCCAGCAGTTACTCTAGGACAGGGGCCTACGAGCAGTACTTC. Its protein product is CASSYSRTGAYEQYF.

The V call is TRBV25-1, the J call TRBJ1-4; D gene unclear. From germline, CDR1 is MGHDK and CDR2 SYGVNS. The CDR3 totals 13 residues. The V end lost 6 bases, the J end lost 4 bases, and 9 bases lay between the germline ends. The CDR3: CASSWRVNEKLFF. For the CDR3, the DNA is TGTGCCAGCAGCTGGCGGGTTAATGAAAAACTGTTTTTT.

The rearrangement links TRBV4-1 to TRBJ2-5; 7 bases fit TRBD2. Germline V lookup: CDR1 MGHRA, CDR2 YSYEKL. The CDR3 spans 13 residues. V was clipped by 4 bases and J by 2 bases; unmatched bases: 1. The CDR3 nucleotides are TGCGCCAGCAGCCTGGGACTACAAGAGACCCAGTACTTC. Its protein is CASSLGLQETQYF.

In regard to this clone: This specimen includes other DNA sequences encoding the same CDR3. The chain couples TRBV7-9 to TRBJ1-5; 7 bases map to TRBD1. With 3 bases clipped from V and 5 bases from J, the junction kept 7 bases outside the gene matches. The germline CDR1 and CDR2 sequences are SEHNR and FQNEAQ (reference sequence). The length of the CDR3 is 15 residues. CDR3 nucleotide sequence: TGTGCCAGCAGCTTGGGTCAGGGGGGAGATCAGCCCCAGCATTTT. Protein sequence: CASSLGQGGDQPQHF. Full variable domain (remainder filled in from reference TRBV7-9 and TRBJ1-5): DTGVSQNPRHKITKRGQNVTFRCDPISEHNRLYWYRQTLGQGPEFLTYFQNEAQLEKSRLLSDRFSAERPKGSFSTLEIQRTEQGDSAMYLCASSLGQGGDQPQHFGDGTRLSIL.

The CDR3 DNA sequence: TGTGCCAGCAGTGCCACCGGGACAGGGGGTTCACCCCTCCACTTT. Its protein is CASSATGTGGSPLHF. The chain is built from TRBV6-1 and TRBJ1-6; TRBD1 agrees at 11 bases. CDR3 length: 15 amino acids. V dropped 4 bases and J dropped 9; count of bases not matched to a gene: 5. Germline V CDR1 and CDR2: MNHNS, SASEGT.

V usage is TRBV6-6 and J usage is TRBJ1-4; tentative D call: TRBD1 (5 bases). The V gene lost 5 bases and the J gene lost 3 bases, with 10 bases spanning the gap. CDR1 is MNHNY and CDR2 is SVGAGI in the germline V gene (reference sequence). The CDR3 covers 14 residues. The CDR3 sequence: CASSTDRPNEKLFF. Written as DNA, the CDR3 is TGTGCCAGCAGTACTGACAGACCTAATGAAAAACTGTTTTTT.

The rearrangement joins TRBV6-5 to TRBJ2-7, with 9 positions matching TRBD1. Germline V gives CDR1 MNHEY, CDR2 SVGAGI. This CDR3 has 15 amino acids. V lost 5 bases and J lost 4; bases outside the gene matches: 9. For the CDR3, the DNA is TGTGCCAGCAGTAACGTTCACAGGGGGCTTTACGAGCAGTACTTC. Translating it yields CASSNVHRGLYEQYF.

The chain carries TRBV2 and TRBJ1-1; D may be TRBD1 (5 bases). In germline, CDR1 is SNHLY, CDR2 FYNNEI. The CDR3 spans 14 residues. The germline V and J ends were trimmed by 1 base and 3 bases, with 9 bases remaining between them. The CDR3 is CASSEGTGDTEAFF. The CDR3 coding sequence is TGTGCCAGCAGTGAAGGCACGGGGGACACTGAAGCTTTCTTT.

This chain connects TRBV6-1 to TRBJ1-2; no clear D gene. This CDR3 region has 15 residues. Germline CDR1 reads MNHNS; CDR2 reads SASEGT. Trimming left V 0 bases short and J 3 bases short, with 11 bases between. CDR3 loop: CASSEAIRTHYGYTF. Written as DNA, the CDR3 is TGTGCCAGCAGTGAAGCGATCAGAACCCACTATGGCTACACCTTC.

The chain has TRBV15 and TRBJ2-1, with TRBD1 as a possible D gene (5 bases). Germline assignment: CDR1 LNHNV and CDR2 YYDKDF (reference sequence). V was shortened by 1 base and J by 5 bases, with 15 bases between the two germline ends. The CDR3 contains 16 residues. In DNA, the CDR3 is TGTGCCACCAGCAGAGCGGCCCTCGGCAGGGACAATGAGCAGTTCTTC. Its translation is CATSRAALGRDNEQFF. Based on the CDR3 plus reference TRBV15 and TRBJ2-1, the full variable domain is DAMVIQNPRYQVTQFGKPVTLSCSQTLNHNVMYWYQQKSSQAPKLLFHYYDKDFNNEADTPDNFQSRRPNTSFCFLDIRSPGLGDTAMYLCATSRAALGRDNEQFFGPGTRLTVL.